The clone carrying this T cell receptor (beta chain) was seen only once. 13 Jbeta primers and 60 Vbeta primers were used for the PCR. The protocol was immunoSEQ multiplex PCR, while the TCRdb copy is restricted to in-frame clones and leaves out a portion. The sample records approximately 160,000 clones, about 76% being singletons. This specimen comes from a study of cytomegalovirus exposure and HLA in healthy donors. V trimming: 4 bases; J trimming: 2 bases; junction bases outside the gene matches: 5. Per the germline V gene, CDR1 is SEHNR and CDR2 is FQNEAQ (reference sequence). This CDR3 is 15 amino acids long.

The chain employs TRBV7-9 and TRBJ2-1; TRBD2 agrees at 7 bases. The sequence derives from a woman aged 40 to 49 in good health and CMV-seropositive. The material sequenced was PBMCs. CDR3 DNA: TGTGCCAGCAGCTCCCGCGGGAGCACCTACAATGAGCAGTTCTTC. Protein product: CASSSRGSTYNEQFF.